This T cell receptor beta chain was recovered during a study of blood T cell repertoires in COVID-19. For the study at large: PBMCs, B-cell-depleted T cells, or T cells provided the cDNA or gDNA that made up the material.

TCRdb's copy holds only in-frame clones and misses some; the assay was immunoSEQ multiplex PCR. The sample contains 220,000 or so clones, 70% to 90% of which appear only once. This clonotype originated in a woman between 50 and 59 years old with COVID-19, enrolled during active disease. Specimen: peripheral blood.

The CDR3 loop is CASSLGTGEAFF. CDR3 sequence (DNA): TGTGCCAGTAGCCTTGGGACAGGTGAAGCTTTCTTT. J is TRBJ1-1 and V is TRBV19; 8 positions match TRBD1. This CDR3 has 12 residues. Germline lookup yields CDR1 LNHDA and CDR2 SQIVND (reference sequence). V shed 6 bases, J shed 7 bases, and the junction held 4 bases outside the gene matches.